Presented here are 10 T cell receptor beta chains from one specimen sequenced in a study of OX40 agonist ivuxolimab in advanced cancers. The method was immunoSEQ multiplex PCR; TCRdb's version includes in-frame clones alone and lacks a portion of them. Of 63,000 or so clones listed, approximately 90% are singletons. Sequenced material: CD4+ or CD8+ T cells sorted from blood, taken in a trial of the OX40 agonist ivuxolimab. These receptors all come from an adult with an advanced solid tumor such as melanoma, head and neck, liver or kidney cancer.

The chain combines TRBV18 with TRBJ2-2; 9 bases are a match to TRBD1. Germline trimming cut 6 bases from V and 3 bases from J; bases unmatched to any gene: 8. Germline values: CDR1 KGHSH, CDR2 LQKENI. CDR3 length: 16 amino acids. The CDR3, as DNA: TGTGCCAGCTCTGACTCCGGGACAGGGTACACCGGGGAGCTGTTTTTT. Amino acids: CASSDSGTGYTGELFF.

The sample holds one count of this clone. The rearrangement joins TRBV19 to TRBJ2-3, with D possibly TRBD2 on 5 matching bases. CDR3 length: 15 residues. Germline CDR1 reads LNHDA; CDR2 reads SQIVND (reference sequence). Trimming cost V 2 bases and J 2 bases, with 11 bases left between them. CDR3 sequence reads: CASSILAGPTDTQYF. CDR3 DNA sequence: TGTGCCAGTAGTATACTTGCGGGTCCCACAGATACGCAGTATTTT.

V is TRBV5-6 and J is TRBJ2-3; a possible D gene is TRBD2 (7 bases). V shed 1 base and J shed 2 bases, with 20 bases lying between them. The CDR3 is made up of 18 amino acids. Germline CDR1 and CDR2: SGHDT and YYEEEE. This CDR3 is CASSLNAGGPSFTDTQYF. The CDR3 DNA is TGTGCCAGCAGCTTGAATGCCGGGGGGCCTAGCTTCACAGATACGCAGTATTTT.

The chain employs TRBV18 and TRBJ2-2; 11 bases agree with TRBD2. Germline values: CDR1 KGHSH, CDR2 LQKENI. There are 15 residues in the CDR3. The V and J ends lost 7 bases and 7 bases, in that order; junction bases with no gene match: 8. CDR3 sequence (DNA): TGTGCCAGCTTTGAACTAGCGGGAGTTCTCGGGGAGCTGTTTTTT. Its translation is CASFELAGVLGELFF.

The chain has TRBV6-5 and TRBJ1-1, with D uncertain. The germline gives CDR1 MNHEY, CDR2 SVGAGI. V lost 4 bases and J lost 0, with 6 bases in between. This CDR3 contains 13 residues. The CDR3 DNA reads TGTGCCAGCAGTTCAATCATGAACACTGAAGCTTTCTTT. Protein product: CASSSIMNTEAFF.

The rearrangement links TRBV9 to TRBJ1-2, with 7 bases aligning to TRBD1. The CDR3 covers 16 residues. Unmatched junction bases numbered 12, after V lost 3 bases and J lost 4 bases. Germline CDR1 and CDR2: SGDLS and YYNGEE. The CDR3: CASSDPRQGGPYGYTF. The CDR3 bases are TGTGCCAGCAGCGACCCCCGACAGGGTGGTCCCTATGGCTACACCTTC.

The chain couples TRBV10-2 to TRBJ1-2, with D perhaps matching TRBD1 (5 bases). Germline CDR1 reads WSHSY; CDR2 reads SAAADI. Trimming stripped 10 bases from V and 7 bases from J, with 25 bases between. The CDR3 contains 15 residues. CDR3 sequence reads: CAIGTDLGLISGYTF. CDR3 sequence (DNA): TGCGCCATCGGGACGGATCTAGGGCTGATTAGTGGCTACACCTTC.

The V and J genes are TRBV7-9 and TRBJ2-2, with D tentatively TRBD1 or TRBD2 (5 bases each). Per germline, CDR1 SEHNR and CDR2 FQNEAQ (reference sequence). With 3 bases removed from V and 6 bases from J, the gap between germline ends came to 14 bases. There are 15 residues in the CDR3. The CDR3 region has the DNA TGTGCCAGCAGCTTGGGGGTAGAGATACCCGGGGAGCTGTTTTTT. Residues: CASSLGVEIPGELFF.

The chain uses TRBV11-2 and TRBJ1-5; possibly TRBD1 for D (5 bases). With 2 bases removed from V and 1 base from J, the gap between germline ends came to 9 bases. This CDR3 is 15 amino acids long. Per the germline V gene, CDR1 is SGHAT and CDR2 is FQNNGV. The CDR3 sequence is CASSLSGQSNQPQHF. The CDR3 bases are TGTGCCAGCAGCTTATCAGGGCAAAGCAATCAGCCCCAGCATTTT.

The CDR3 protein is CASSFSGTSSFYEQYF. The CDR3 DNA reads as TGTGCCAGTAGTTTCTCCGGGACTAGCAGCTTCTACGAGCAGTACTTC. The gene calls are TRBV19 and TRBJ2-7; 9 positions agree with TRBD2. J lost 3 bases, V lost 5 bases, and 11 bases had no gene match. Looked up from germline, CDR1 is LNHDA and CDR2 is SQIVND (reference sequence). CDR3 length: 16 amino acids.